This T cell receptor beta chain was identified in a study of cytomegalovirus exposure and HLA in healthy donors. Points from the study as a whole: Across donors, most TCRs were seen rarely, yet some public ones were widespread.

V dropped 7 bases and J dropped 6; count of bases not matched to a gene: 4. Per germline, CDR1 MNHNS and CDR2 SASEGT. This CDR3 region has 13 residues. Concerning this clone itself: Its antigen is currently unknown.

The PCR employed 60 Vbeta primers together with 13 Jbeta primers. Method: immunoSEQ multiplex PCR; TCRdb's copy keeps in-frame clones and lacks some. The top ten clones hold 1.5% to 2% of a sample with a few hundred thousand clones, around 90% of them seen once. The chain couples TRBV6-1 to TRBJ2-3, with 10 bases identical to TRBD1. Sequenced: PBMCs. The TCR comes from a girl aged 2 to 9 in good health and CMV-seronegative. The DNA for the CDR3 is TGTGCCAGCATCGACAGGGGGCAGGATACGCAGTATTTT. It translates to CASIDRGQDTQYF.